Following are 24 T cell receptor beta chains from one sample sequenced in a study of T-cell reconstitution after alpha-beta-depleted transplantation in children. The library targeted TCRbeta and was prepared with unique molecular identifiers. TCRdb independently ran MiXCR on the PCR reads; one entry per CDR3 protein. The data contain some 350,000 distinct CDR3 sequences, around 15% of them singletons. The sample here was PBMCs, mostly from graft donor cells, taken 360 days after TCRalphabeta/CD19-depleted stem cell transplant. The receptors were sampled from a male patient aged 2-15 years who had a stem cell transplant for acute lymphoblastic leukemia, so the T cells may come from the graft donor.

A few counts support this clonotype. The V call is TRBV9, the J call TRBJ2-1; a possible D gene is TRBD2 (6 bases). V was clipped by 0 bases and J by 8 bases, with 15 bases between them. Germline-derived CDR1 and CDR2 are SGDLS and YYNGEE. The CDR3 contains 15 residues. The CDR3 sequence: CASSVGGGESHEQFF. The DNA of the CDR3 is TGTGCCAGCAGCGTAGGAGGAGGGGAGTCCCATGAGCAGTTCTTC. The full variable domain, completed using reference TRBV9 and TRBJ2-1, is DSGVTQTPKHLITATGQRVTLRCSPRSGDLSVYWYQQSLDQGLQFLIQYYNGEERAKGNILERFSAQQFPDLHSELNLSSLELGDSALYFCASSVGGGESHEQFFGPGTRLTVL.

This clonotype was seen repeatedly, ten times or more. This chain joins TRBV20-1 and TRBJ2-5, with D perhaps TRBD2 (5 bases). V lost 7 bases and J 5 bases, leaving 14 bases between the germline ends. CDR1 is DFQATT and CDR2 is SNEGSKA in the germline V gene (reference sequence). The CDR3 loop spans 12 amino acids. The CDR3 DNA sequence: TGCAGTGTGAGGGCCGTGGGGGAGACCCAGTACTTC. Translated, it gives CSVRAVGETQYF.

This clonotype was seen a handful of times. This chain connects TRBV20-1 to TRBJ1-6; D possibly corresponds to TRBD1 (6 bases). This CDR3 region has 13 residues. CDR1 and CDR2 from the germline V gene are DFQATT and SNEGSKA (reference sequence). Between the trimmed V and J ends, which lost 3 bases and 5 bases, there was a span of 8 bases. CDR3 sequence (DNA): TGCAGTGCTAGTACAGGGAATAATTCACCCCTCCACTTT. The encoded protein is CSASTGNNSPLHF.

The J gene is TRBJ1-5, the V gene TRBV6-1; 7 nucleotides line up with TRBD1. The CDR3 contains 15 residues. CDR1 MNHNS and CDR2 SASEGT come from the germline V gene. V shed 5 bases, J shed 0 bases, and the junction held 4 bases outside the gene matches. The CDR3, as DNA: TGTGCCAGCAGTCGGACAGGACATAGCAATCAGCCCCAGCATTTT. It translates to CASSRTGHSNQPQHF.

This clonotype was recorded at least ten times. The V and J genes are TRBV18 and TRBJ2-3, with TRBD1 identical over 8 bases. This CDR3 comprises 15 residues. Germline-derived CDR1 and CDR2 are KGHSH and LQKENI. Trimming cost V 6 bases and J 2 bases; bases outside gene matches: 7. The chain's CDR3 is CASSQRQGNTDTQYF. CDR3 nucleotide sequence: TGTGCCAGCTCCCAACGACAGGGGAACACAGATACGCAGTATTTT.

CDR3 sequence (DNA): TGTGCCAGCAGTTTTAGGGTTTTAACCAAAAACATTCAGTACTTC. As protein: CASSFRVLTKNIQYF. V gene TRBV6-5 combines with J gene TRBJ2-4; D not resolved. The germline gives CDR1 MNHEY, CDR2 SVGAGI. Trimming took off 4 bases at V and 2 bases at J, with 12 bases between the two ends. CDR3 length equals 15 residues.

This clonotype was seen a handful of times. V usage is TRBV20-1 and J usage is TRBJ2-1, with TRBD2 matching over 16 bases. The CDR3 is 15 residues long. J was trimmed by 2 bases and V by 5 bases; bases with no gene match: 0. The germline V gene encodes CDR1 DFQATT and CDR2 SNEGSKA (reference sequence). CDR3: CSAGTSGRAYNEQFF. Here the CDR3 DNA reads TGCAGTGCTGGGACTAGCGGGAGGGCCTACAATGAGCAGTTCTTC.

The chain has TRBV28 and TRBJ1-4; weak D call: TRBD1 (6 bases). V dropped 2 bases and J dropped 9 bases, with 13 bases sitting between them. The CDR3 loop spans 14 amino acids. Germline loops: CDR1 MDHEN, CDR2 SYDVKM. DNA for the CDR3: TGTGCCAGCAGTTTAGGGGGCTATGGAAAAAAACTGTTTTTT. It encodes CASSLGGYGKKLFF. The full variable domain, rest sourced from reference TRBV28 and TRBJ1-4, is DVKVTQSSRYLVKRTGEKVFLECVQDMDHENMFWYRQDPGLGLRLIYFSYDVKMKEKGDIPEGYSVSREKKERFSLILESASTNQTSMYLCASSLGGYGKKLFFGSGTQLSVL.

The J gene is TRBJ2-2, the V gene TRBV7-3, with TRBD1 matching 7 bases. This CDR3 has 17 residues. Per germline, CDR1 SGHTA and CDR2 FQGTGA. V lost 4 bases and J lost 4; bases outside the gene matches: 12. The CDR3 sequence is CASSSRQGMEGTGELFF. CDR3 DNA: TGTGCCAGCAGCTCTCGACAGGGAATGGAAGGCACCGGGGAGCTGTTTTTT. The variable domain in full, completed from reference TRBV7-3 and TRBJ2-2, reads GAGVSQTPSNKVTEKGKYVELRCDPISGHTALYWYRQSLGQGPEFLIYFQGTGAADDSGLPNDRFFAVRPEGSVSTLKIQRTERGDSAVYLCASSSRQGMEGTGELFFGEGSRLTVL.

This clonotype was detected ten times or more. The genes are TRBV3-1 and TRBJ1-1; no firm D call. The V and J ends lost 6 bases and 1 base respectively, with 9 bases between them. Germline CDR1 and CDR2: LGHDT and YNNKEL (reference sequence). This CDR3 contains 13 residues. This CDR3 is CASSLTSNTEAFF. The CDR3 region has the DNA TGTGCCAGCAGTCTGACATCGAACACTGAAGCTTTCTTT.

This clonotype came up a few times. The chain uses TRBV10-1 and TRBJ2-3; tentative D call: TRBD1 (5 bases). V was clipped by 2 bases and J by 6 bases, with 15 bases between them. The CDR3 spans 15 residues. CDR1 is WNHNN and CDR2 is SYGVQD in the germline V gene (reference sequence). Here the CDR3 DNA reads TGCGCCAGCAGTGAGGGGCAGGGAATACGGGATACGCAGTATTTT. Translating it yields CASSEGQGIRDTQYF.

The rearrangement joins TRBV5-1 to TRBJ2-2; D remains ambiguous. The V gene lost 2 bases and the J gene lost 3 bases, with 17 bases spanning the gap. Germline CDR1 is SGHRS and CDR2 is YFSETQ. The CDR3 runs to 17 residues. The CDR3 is CASSFTIWDRDTGELFF. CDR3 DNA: TGCGCCAGCAGCTTTACAATTTGGGATCGGGACACCGGGGAGCTGTTTTTT.

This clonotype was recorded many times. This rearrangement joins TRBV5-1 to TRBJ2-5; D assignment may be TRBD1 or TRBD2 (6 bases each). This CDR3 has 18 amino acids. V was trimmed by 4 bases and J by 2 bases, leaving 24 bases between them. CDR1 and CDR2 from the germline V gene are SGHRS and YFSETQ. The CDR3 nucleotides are TGCGCCAGCAGCCCGTACAACGACTTACTAGGGGGGCAAGAGACCCAGTACTTC. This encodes CASSPYNDLLGGQETQYF. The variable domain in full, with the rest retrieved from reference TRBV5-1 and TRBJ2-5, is KAGVTQTPRYLIKTRGQQVTLSCSPISGHRSVSWYQQTPGQGLQFLFEYFSETQRNKGNFPGRFSGRQFSNSRSEMNVSTLELGDSALYLCASSPYNDLLGGQETQYFGPGTRLLVL.

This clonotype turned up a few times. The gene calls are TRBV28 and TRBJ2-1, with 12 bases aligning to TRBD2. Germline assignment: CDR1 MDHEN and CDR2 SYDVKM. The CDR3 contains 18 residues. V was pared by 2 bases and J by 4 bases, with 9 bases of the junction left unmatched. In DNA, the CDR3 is TGTGCCAGCAGTTTAGCGAGAGGACTAGCGGGGAATTACAATGAGCAGTTCTTC. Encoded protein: CASSLARGLAGNYNEQFF.

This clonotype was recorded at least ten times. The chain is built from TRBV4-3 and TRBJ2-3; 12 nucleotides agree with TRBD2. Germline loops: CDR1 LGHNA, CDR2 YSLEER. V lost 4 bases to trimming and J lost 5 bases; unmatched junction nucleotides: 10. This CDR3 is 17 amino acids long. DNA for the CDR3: TGCGCCAGCAGCCCCTCCCCTAGCGGGAGGGCCGGAGATACGCAGTATTTT. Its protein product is CASSPSPSGRAGDTQYF.

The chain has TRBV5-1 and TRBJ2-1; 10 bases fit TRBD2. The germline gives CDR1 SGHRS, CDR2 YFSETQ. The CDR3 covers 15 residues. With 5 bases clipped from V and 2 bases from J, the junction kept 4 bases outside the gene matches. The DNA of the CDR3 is TGCGCCAGCAGGGAAGCGGGAGGGCCCTACAATGAGCAGTTCTTC. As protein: CASREAGGPYNEQFF.

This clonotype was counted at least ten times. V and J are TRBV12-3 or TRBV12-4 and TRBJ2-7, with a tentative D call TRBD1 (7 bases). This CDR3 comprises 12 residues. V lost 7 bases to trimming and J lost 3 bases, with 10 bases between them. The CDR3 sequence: CASNQGGYEQYF. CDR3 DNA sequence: TGTGCCAGCAACCAGGGGGGCTACGAGCAGTACTTC.

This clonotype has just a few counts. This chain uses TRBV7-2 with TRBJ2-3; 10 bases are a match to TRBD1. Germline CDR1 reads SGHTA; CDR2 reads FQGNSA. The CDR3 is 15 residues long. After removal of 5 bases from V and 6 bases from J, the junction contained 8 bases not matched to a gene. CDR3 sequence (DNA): TGTGCCAGCAGCACCGGGACAGGGGTACCGGATACGCAGTATTTT. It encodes CASSTGTGVPDTQYF.

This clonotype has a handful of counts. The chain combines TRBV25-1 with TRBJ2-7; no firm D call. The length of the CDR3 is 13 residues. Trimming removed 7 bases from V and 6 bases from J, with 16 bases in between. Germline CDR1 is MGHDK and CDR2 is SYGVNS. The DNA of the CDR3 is TGTGCCAGCACCCCCTCCCCGGAAGTCGAGCAGTACTTC. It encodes CASTPSPEVEQYF.

This CDR3 reads CASSQDAGTGIQETQYF. CDR3 DNA: TGCGCCAGCAGCCAAGATGCCGGGACAGGGATCCAAGAGACCCAGTACTTC. The chain couples TRBV4-3 to TRBJ2-5; TRBD1 aligns across 9 bases. The CDR3 spans 17 residues. Germline lookup yields CDR1 LGHNA and CDR2 YSLEER. V lost 0 bases, J lost 1 base, and 6 bases stayed unmatched.

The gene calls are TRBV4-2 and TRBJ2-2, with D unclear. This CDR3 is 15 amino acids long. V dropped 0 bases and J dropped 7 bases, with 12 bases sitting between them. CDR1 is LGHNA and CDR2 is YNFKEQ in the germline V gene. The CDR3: CASSQEVTLVGELFF. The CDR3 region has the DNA TGTGCCAGCAGCCAAGAAGTGACATTGGTCGGGGAGCTGTTTTTT.

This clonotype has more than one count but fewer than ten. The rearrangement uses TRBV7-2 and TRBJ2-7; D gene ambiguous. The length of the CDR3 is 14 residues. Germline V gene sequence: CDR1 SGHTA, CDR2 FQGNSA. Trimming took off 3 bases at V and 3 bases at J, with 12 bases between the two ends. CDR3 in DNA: TGTGCCAGCAGCTTCTACATAGGAATCTACGAGCAGTACTTC. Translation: CASSFYIGIYEQYF. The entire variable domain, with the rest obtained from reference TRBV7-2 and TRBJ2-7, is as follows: GAGVSQSPSNKVTEKGKDVELRCDPISGHTALYWYRQSLGQGLEFLIYFQGNSAPDKSGLPSDRFSAERTGGSVSTLTIQRTQQEDSAVYLCASSFYIGIYEQYFGPGTRLTVT.

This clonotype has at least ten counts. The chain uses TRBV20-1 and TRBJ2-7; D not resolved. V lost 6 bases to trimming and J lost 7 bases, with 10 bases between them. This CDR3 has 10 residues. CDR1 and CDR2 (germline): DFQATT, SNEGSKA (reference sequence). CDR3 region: CSAARREQYF. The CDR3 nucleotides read TGCAGTGCCGCCCGTAGGGAGCAGTACTTC.

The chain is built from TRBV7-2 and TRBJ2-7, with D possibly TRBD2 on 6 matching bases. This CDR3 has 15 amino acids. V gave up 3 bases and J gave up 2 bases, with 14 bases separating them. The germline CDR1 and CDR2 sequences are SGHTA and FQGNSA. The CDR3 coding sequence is TGTGCCAGCAGCTTTTCAAGGAGGGCCACCTACGAGCAGTACTTC. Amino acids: CASSFSRRATYEQYF.